This TCR beta chain was captured by sequencing in a study of shared T cell receptors in the human thymus. Assay: immunoSEQ multiplex PCR; the TCRdb copy retains only in-frame clones and omits some. Of more than 550,000 clones listed, approximately 85% are singletons. This CDR3 has 17 residues. Trimming at V came to 1 base and at J to 5 bases, leaving 13 bases not matched to a gene. CDR1 and CDR2 (germline): SQVTM, ANQGSEA. Another study also made use of these data, one on human thymus T cells. As reported in that work: The source of the thymus tissue was resections taken during corrective heart surgery. Among unrelated individuals, related research reported thymic repertoires that overlapped highly.

What was sequenced was thymocytes. The chain is built from TRBV29-1 and TRBJ1-1; 10 positions match TRBD1. The TCR comes from a girl less than two years old with a congenital heart defect. This chain's CDR3 is CSVEGTGGRTTRTEAFF. Written as DNA, the CDR3 is TGCAGCGTTGAAGGGACAGGGGGGAGGACGACGAGGACTGAAGCTTTCTTT.